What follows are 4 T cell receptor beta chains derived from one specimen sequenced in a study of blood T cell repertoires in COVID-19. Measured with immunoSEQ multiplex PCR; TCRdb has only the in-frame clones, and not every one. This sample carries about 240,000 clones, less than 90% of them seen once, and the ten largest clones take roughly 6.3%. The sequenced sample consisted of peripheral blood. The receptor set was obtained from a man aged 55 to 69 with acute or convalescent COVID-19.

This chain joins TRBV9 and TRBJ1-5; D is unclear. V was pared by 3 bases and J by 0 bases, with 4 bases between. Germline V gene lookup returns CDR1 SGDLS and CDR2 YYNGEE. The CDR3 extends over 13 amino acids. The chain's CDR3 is CASSANSNQPQHF. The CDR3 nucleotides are TGTGCCAGCAGCGCTAATAGCAATCAGCCCCAGCATTTT. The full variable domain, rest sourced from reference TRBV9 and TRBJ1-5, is DSGVTQTPKHLITATGQRVTLRCSPRSGDLSVYWYQQSLDQGLQFLIQYYNGEERAKGNILERFSAQQFPDLHSELNLSSLELGDSALYFCASSANSNQPQHFGDGTRLSIL.

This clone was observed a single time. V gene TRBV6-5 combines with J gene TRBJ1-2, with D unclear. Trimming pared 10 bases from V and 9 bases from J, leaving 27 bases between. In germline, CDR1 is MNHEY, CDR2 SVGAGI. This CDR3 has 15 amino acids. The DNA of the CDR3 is TGTGCCACCCACACGGGTGGAAAAGAGCCGGGGAGCTACACCTTC. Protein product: CATHTGGKEPGSYTF.

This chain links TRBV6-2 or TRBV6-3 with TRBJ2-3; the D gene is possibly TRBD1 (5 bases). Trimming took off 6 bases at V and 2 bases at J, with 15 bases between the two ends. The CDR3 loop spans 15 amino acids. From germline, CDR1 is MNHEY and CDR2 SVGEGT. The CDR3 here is CASSLNLRATDTQYF. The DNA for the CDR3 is TGTGCCAGCAGCCTCAACCTCAGGGCCACAGATACGCAGTATTTT.

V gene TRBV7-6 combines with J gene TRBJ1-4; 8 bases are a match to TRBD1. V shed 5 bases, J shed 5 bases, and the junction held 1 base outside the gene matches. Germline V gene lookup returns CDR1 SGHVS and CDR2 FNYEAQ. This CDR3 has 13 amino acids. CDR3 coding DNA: TGTGCCAGCAGCCGACAGGGGAATGAAAAACTGTTTTTT. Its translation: CASSRQGNEKLFF.